This paragraph reports one T cell receptor (beta chain). No antigen is known for it. Clones were read by immunoSEQ multiplex PCR, and TCRdb kept only the in-frame ones, dropping some. The repertoire consists of around 380,000 clones, with 70% to 90% occurring once and the leading ten covering around 3.4%. The sample belongs to a study of Ad26.COV2.S vaccination and SARS-CoV-2 variants. For the study at large: In the COV1001 trial, the donor was in the Ad26.COV2.S arm. The study's findings and limits: Spike-specific TCR breadth was greater after Ad26.COV2.S than placebo. A substantial breadth of spike-specific CD8+ and CD4+ T cell responses after vaccination has been reported.

Treatment given: some 20 received Ad26.COV2.S at low or high dose, single or two shots; about 5 received placebo; per-sample allocation not given. At day 63 after the first vaccine or placebo injection, samples were drawn. Per germline, CDR1 SNHLY and CDR2 FYNNEI. Trimming cost V 3 bases and J 1 base; bases outside gene matches: 5. CDR3 length: 15 residues. The sample in question was peripheral blood, obtained in a trial of Ad26.COV2.S vaccine versus placebo. The origin of this receptor is a person aged 18-60 years who received the Ad26.COV2.S COVID-19 vaccine or a placebo. This chain joins TRBV2 and TRBJ2-7; TRBD1 matches 8 bases. The CDR3 region has the DNA TGTGCCAGCAGTGATCCCCAGGGGGCTTCCTACGAGCAGTACTTC. Translating gives CASSDPQGASYEQYF.